The 8 T cell receptor beta chains reported below all come from one sample, sequenced in a study of cytomegalovirus exposure and HLA in healthy donors. This table comes from immunoSEQ multiplex PCR, and its TCRdb copy is limited to in-frame clones, with some not included. The sample shows about 88,000 clones, about four fifths of them seen only once. The sequenced material came from PBMCs. The receptors were gathered from a woman younger than 35 in good health and CMV-seropositive.

The rearrangement joins TRBV23-1 to TRBJ2-5; tentative D call: TRBD2 (6 bases). TRBV23-1 is marked as an open reading frame, function uncertain. CDR3 length: 16 residues. The V end was cut by 4 bases, the J end by 2 bases, with 17 bases between. The CDR3: CASSLRRQRAQETQYF. Written as DNA, the CDR3 is TGCGCCAGCAGTCTCAGAAGACAGCGGGCTCAAGAGACCCAGTACTTC.

This clone appeared once. The chain carries TRBV10-3 and TRBJ2-7; unclear D gene. The germline CDR1 and CDR2 sequences are ENHRY and SYGVKD. CDR3 length: 12 amino acids. The V end lost 3 bases, the J end lost 3 bases, and 6 bases lay between the germline ends. The CDR3 sequence is CAISEPGYEQYF. CDR3 coding DNA: TGTGCCATCAGTGAACCCGGCTACGAGCAGTACTTC.

V is TRBV7-2 and J is TRBJ1-2, with D uncertain. This CDR3 contains 14 residues. Trimming removed 5 bases from V and 2 bases from J, with 12 bases in between. The germline V gene encodes CDR1 SGHTA and CDR2 FQGNSA. The CDR3 spells CASSLGQSNYGYTF. CDR3 nucleotides: TGTGCCAGCAGCCTTGGGCAGTCCAACTATGGCTACACCTTC.

This rearrangement joins TRBV6-1 to TRBJ1-1, with unresolved D. Germline CDR1 and CDR2: MNHNS and SASEGT. The CDR3 is made up of 12 amino acids. V gave up 6 bases and J gave up 1 base, with 6 bases separating them. Here the CDR3 DNA reads TGTGCCAGCAGCTCGTGGAACACTGAAGCTTTCTTT. This codes for CASSSWNTEAFF.

The V and J genes are TRBV19 and TRBJ2-7; D call uncertain. Germline CDR1 LNHDA, CDR2 SQIVND (reference sequence). The CDR3 has 13 residues. Trimming stripped 5 bases from V and 4 bases from J, with 12 bases between. CDR3 in DNA: TGTGCCAGTAGTTCCCAGGCTTTTTACGAGCAGTACTTC. Translation: CASSSQAFYEQYF.

This CDR3 reads CASSLTAADTQYF. The CDR3 nucleotides read TGTGCCAGCAGCTTAACAGCCGCAGATACGCAGTATTTT. The chain employs TRBV7-3 and TRBJ2-3; D not certain. The germline V gene has CDR1 SGHTA and CDR2 FQGTGA. Between the trimmed V and J ends, which lost 0 bases and 4 bases, there was a span of 5 bases. This CDR3 has 13 residues.

The chain's CDR3 is CASSLDPSGANVLTF. The CDR3 DNA reads TGCGCCAGCAGCTTGGATCCATCTGGGGCCAACGTCCTGACTTTC. The chain carries TRBV5-1 and TRBJ2-6, with D uncertain. Trimming left V 0 bases short and J 1 base short, with 5 bases between. The CDR3 has 15 residues. Germline V lookup: CDR1 SGHRS, CDR2 YFSETQ.

The J gene is TRBJ2-7, the V gene TRBV2, with D possibly matching TRBD1 (5 bases). This CDR3 contains 15 residues. Germline V lookup: CDR1 SNHLY, CDR2 FYNNEI. V was pared by 7 bases and J by 3 bases, with 19 bases between. For the CDR3, the DNA is TGTGCCAGCACTTCGTCGGACGGACATTTCTACGAGCAGTACTTC. Its protein product is CASTSSDGHFYEQYF.